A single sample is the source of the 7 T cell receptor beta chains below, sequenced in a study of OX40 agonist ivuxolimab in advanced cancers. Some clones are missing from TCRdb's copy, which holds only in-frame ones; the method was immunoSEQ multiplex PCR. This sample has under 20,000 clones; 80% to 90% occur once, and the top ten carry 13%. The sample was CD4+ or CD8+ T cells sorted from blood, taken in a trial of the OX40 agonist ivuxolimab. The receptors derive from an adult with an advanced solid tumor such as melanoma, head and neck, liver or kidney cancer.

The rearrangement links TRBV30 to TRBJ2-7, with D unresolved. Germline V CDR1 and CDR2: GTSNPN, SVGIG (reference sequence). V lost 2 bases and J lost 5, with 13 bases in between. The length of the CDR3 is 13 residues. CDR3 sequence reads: CAWSRPPDHEQYF. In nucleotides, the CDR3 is TGTGCCTGGAGTCGTCCACCTGACCACGAGCAGTACTTC. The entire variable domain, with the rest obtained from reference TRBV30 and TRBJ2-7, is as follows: SQTIHQWPATLVQPVGSPLSLECTVEGTSNPNLYWYRQAAGRGLQLLFYSVGIGQISSEVPQNLSASRPQDRQFILSSKKLLLSDSGFYLCAWSRPPDHEQYFGPGTRLTVT.

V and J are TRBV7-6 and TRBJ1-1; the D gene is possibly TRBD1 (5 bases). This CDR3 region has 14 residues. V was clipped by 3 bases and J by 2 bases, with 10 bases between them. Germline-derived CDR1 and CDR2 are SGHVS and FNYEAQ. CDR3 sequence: CASSFGTVNTEAFF. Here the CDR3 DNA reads TGTGCCAGCAGCTTCGGGACGGTTAACACTGAAGCTTTCTTT.

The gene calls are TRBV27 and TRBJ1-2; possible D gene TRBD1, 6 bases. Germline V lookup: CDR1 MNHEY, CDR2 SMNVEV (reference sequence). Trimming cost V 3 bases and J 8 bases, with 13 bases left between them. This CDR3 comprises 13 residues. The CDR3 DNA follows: TGTGCCAGCAGTTTTAGGGGGGCGCACGGCTACACCTTC. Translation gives CASSFRGAHGYTF.

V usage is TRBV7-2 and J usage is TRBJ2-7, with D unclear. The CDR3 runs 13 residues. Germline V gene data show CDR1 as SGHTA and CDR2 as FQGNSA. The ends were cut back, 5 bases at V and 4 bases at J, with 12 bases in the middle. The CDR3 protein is CASSPHEVYEQYF. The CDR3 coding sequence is TGTGCCAGCAGCCCTCATGAGGTTTACGAGCAGTACTTC. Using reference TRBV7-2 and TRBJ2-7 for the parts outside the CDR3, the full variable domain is GAGVSQSPSNKVTEKGKDVELRCDPISGHTALYWYRQSLGQGLEFLIYFQGNSAPDKSGLPSDRFSAERTGGSVSTLTIQRTQQEDSAVYLCASSPHEVYEQYFGPGTRLTVT.

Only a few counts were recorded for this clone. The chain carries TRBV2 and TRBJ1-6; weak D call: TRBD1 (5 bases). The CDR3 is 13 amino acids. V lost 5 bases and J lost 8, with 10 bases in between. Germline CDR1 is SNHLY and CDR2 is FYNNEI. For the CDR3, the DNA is TGTGCCAGCAGTCCGACGGGGGATTCACCCCTCCACTTT. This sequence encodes CASSPTGDSPLHF.

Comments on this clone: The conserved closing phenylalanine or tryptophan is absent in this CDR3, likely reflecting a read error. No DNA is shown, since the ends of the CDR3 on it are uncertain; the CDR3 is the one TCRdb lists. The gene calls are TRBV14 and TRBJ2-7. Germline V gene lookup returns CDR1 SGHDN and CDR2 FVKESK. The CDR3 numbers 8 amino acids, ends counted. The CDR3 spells CASSQDRL.

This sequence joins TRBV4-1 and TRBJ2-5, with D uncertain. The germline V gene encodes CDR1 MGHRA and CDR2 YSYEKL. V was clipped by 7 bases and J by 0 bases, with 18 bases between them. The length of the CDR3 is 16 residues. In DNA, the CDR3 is TGCGCCAGCACCCCGAGTGTGAGAGGCTACCAAGAGACCCAGTACTTC. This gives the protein CASTPSVRGYQETQYF.